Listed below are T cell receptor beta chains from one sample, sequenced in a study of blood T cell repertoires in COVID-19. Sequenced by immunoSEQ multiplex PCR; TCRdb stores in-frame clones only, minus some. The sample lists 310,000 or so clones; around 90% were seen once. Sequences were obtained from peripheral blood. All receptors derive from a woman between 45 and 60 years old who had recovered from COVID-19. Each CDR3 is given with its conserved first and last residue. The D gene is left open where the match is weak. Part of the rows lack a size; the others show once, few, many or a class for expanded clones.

TGTGCCAGCAGTCTGACTAGCGGGAGTAGTACTGAGCAGTTCTTC	CASSLTSGSSTEQFF	.	TRBV27	TRBJ2-1	TRBD2
TGTGCCAGCAGGACAGGGATCCCCTACGAGCAGTACTTC	CASRTGIPYEQYF	.	TRBV27	TRBJ2-7	TRBD1
TGCGCCAGCAGCCAAGAGTATGGGTTTCGGGATTCCTACGAGCAGTACTTC	CASSQEYGFRDSYEQYF	once	TRBV4-3	TRBJ2-7	.
TGTGCCAGCAGTTATTCCCCTAGTAGTACGGAAGAGACCCAGTACTTC	CASSYSPSSTEETQYF	.	TRBV6-2/TRBV6-3	TRBJ2-5	.
TGTGCCAGCAGTCCGTACGGGACAGGCGTGCTAGATAGTGAAAAACTGTTTTTT	CASSPYGTGVLDSEKLFF	.	TRBV27	TRBJ1-4	TRBD1
TGTGCCAGCAGTACCCCAAGGGGAGGGGTGGGGGATTACACTGAAGCTTTCTTT	CASSTPRGGVGDYTEAFF	.	TRBV27	TRBJ1-1	.
TGTGCCAGCAGCCGGGGAGCGGGTGGAGGAGAAAAACTGTTTTTT	CASSRGAGGGEKLFF	.	TRBV5-8	TRBJ1-4	.
TGTGCCAGCAGCTTAGTTTTGGGACAGGGTGGGAATTCACCCCTCCACTTT	CASSLVLGQGGNSPLHF	.	TRBV7-9	TRBJ1-6	TRBD1
TGTGCCACCAGTGATACTAGCGGGGCCTCCTACAATGAGCAGTTCTTC	CATSDTSGASYNEQFF	.	TRBV24-1	TRBJ2-1	TRBD2
TGTGCCAGCAGCGCTCCAGGGGGAAGTCAGCCCCAGCATTTT	CASSAPGGSQPQHF	.	TRBV6-6	TRBJ1-5	TRBD1
TGTGCCAGCAGCCAAGATCCTCAGGGGAACACCATATATTTT	CASSQDPQGNTIYF	.	TRBV4-2	TRBJ1-3	.
TGTGCCAGCAGTTTATCGTGGGGACTAGCGGTCCCCCCAAGCAATGAGCAGTTCTTC	CASSLSWGLAVPPSNEQFF	.	TRBV27	TRBJ2-1	TRBD2
TGTGCCAGTAGTTGGGACTGGAACACTGAAGCTTTCTTT	CASSWDWNTEAFF	.	TRBV19	TRBJ1-1	.
TGCGCCAGCAGCCGACAGGGCGGGGACACTGAAGCTTTCTTT	CASSRQGGDTEAFF	.	TRBV4-3	TRBJ1-1	TRBD1
TGTGCCAGCAGTTACCCGGTCTTGAAGCGGGAGAACAATGAGCAGTTCTTC	CASSYPVLKRENNEQFF	.	TRBV6-2/TRBV6-3	TRBJ2-1	TRBD2
TGTGCCAGCAGCTCCGGGACAGGGGTCCTGCGCTATAATTCACCCCTCCACTTT	CASSSGTGVLRYNSPLHF	.	TRBV5-6	TRBJ1-6	TRBD1
TGTGCCAGCAGCTCGGGACAGGGGGTTCAAGAATATGGCTACACCTTC	CASSSGQGVQEYGYTF	.	TRBV7-6	TRBJ1-2	TRBD1
TGTGCCAGCAGCCAAGCCTCTTCCAACACTGAAGCTTTCTTT	CASSQASSNTEAFF	.	TRBV7-9	TRBJ1-1	.
TGTGCCAGCAGTTTTTTGGACAGGGACACTGAAGCTTTCTTT	CASSFLDRDTEAFF	.	TRBV7-9	TRBJ1-1	TRBD1
TGTGCCAGCAGCCCCGGAGGAAGCTCTGGAAACACCATATATTTT	CASSPGGSSGNTIYF	.	TRBV5-4	TRBJ1-3	.
TGTGCCAGCAGCAATTTCGGGCTAGGGAGGCCATACAATGAGCAGTTCTTC	CASSNFGLGRPYNEQFF	.	TRBV7-2	TRBJ2-1	.
TGTGCCAGCGGGCGGACAGGGGACGCTGAAGCTTTCTTT	CASGRTGDAEAFF	.	TRBV12-3/TRBV12-4	TRBJ1-1	TRBD1
TGTGCCAGCAGCCCGGGACTAGCGGGAGGAGATGATACGCAGTATTTT	CASSPGLAGGDDTQYF	.	TRBV9	TRBJ2-3	TRBD2
TGTGCCAGCAGCTTAGGAGCGGGACTCTACGAGCAGTACTTC	CASSLGAGLYEQYF	once	TRBV7-2	TRBJ2-7	TRBD2
TGTGCCAGCAGCCTTACCAGGGAGCAGTTCTTC	CASSLTREQFF	once	TRBV3-1/TRBV3-2	TRBJ2-1	.
TGCGCCAGCAGCCAAGATAGGGGCGGGGGTCTCTCCTACGAGCAGTACTTC	CASSQDRGGGLSYEQYF	few	TRBV4-3	TRBJ2-7	TRBD2
TGTGCCAGTAGCTTGGCGGGGTTGAACACTGAAGCTTTCTTT	CASSLAGLNTEAFF	once	TRBV19	TRBJ1-1	.
TGTGCCAGCAGTGATGAGTTGAACACTGAAGCTTTCTTT	CASSDELNTEAFF	few	TRBV2	TRBJ1-1	.
TGTGCCAGCAGCGCCGGAGAAGGTGGCTACACCTTC	CASSAGEGGYTF	many	TRBV9	TRBJ1-2	.
TGTGCCAGCAGCCCGCGACAGGGTTGGGACAATGAGCAGTTCTTC	CASSPRQGWDNEQFF	.	TRBV5-6	TRBJ2-1	TRBD1
TGTGCCAGCAGCCCCTCTCGGCAGGCAGATACGCAGTATTTT	CASSPSRQADTQYF	many	TRBV4-2	TRBJ2-3	.
TGTGCCAGCAGCCCTACAGGGGTAGAGACCCAGTACTTC	CASSPTGVETQYF	.	TRBV28	TRBJ2-5	TRBD1
TGTGCCAGTCAGGCCGCGGGGCAGACAGTAGAAAAACTGTTTTTT	CASQAAGQTVEKLFF	.	TRBV6-5	TRBJ1-4	.
TGCGCCAGCAGCTTGGGTCCTCTAGCGGGGGGTTTCGAAAACATTCAGTACTTC	CASSLGPLAGGFENIQYF	.	TRBV5-1	TRBJ2-4	TRBD2
TGTGCCAGCAGCCTGTGGACAGGGGGGAATTCACCCCTCCACTTT	CASSLWTGGNSPLHF	many	TRBV14	TRBJ1-6	TRBD1
TGTGCCAGCAGCTCCATAATAGGACAGGGTTTTATGGCTTTCTTT	CASSSIIGQGFMAFF	few	TRBV11-2	TRBJ1-1	TRBD1
TGTGCCAGCTCACCACGACAGGGGGCGAGGGGCTACACCTTC	CASSPRQGARGYTF	.	TRBV18	TRBJ1-2	TRBD1
TGTGCCAGCAGCGTAAACGGGGGTGGTGTGCCCCAGCATTTT	CASSVNGGGVPQHF	.	TRBV9	TRBJ1-5	.
TGTGCCACCCACGGGACTAGCGGGGTTAGCTACAATGAGCAGTTCTTC	CATHGTSGVSYNEQFF	.	TRBV28	TRBJ2-1	TRBD2
TGTGCCAGCAGCCAAGCTAGGCTGGGCGAGCAGTACTTC	CASSQARLGEQYF	.	TRBV3-1/TRBV3-2	TRBJ2-7	.
TGTGCCAGCAGTCCGCCGGGACAGGGAGAGTATGGCTACACCTTC	CASSPPGQGEYGYTF	few	TRBV27	TRBJ1-2	TRBD1
TGCGCCAGCAGCCAAGAAATGACTAGCGGGCAATACAATGAGCAGTTCTTC	CASSQEMTSGQYNEQFF	.	TRBV4-3	TRBJ2-1	TRBD2
TGTGCCAGCAGCTTAGGAACAGCCGGGGGGGCAGATACGCAGTATTTT	CASSLGTAGGADTQYF	.	TRBV11-3	TRBJ2-3	TRBD2
TGTGCCAGCACCCCGGGGGGAGGACAGGGCGATACTGAAGCTTTCTTT	CASTPGGGQGDTEAFF	once	TRBV28	TRBJ1-1	TRBD1
TGTGCCAGCAGCATCACAGGGGGTTGGGGCTACACCTTC	CASSITGGWGYTF	.	TRBV12-3/TRBV12-4	TRBJ1-2	TRBD1
TGTGCCAGCAGCTTAGAGGGACAGGGTTGGTACGAGCAGTACTTC	CASSLEGQGWYEQYF	.	TRBV7-2	TRBJ2-7	TRBD1